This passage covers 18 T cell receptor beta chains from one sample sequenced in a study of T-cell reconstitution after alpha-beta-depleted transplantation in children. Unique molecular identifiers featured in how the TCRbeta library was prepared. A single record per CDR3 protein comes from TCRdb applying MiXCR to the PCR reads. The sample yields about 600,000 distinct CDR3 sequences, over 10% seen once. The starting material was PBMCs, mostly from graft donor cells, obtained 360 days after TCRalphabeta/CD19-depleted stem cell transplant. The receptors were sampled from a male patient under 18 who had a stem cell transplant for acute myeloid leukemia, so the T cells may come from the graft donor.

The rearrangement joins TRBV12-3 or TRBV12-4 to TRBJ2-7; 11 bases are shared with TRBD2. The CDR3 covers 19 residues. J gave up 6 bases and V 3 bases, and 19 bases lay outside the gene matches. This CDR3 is CASSFPGDRVGLAGSEQYF. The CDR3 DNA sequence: TGTGCCAGCAGTTTCCCCGGGGACAGGGTCGGACTAGCGGGCTCCGAGCAGTACTTC.

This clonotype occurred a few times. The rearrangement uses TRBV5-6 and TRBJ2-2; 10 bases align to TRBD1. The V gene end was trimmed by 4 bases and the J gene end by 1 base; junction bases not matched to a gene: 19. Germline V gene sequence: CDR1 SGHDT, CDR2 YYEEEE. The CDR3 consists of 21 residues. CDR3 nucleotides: TGTGCCAGCAGCCACCCCCTCTCGACAGGGGGCAGGAATTGGAACACCGGGGAGCTGTTTTTT. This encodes CASSHPLSTGGRNWNTGELFF.

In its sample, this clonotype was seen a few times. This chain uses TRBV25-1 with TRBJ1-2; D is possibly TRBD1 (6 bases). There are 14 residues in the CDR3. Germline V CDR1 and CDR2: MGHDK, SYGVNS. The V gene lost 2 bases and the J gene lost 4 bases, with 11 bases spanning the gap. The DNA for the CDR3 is TGTGCCAGCAGTGAACCCGGACAGTTCTATGGCTACACCTTC. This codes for CASSEPGQFYGYTF.

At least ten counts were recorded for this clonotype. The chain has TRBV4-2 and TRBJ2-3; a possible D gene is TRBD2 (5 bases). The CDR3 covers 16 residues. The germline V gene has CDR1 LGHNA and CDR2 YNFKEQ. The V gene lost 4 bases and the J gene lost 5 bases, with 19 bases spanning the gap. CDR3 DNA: TGTGCCAGCAGCCCGAGGCTTGGGCTCGGGAAAGATACGCAGTATTTT. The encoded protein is CASSPRLGLGKDTQYF.

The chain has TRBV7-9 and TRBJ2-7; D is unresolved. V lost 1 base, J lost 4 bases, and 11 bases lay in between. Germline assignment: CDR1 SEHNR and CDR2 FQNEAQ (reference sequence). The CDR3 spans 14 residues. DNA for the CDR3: TGTGCCAGCAGCTTAGGTTACGGAGTTTACGAGCAGTACTTC. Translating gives CASSLGYGVYEQYF.

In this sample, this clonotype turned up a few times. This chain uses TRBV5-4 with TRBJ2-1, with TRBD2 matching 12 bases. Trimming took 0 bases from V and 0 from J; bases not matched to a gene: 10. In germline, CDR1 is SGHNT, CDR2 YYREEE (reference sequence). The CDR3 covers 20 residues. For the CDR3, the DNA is TGTGCCAGCAGCTTGGGGGTTCTAGCGGGAGGGCCCATCTCCTACAATGAGCAGTTCTTC. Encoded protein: CASSLGVLAGGPISYNEQFF.

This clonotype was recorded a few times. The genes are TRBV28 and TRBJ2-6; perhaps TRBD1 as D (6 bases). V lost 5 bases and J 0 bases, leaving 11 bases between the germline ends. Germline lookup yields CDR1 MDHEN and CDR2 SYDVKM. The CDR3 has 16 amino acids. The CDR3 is CASSPTGYSGANVLTF. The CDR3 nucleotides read TGTGCCAGCAGTCCGACAGGTTACTCTGGGGCCAACGTCCTGACTTTC.

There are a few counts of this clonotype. The chain's CDR3 is CASSQGEYQPQHF. In DNA, the CDR3 is TGTGCCAGCAGCCAAGGGGAATATCAGCCCCAGCATTTT. This sequence joins TRBV4-2 and TRBJ1-5; D is unclear. The CDR3 is made up of 13 amino acids. Looked up from germline, CDR1 is LGHNA and CDR2 is YNFKEQ. V was trimmed by 1 base and J by 5 bases, leaving 6 bases between them.

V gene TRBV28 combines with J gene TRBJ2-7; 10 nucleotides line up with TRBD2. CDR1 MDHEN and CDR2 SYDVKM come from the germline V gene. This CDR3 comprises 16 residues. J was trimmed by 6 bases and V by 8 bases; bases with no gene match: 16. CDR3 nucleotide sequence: TGTGCCAGCGCTCCCCCATCGAGCGGGAGGGGAAGCGAGCAGTACTTC. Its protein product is CASAPPSSGRGSEQYF.

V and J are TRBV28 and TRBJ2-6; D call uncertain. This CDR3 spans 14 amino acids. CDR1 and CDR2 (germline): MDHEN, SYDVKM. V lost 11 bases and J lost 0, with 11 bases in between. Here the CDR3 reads CALGEASGANVLTF. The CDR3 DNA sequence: TGTGCCCTGGGCGAGGCCTCTGGGGCCAACGTCCTGACTTTC.

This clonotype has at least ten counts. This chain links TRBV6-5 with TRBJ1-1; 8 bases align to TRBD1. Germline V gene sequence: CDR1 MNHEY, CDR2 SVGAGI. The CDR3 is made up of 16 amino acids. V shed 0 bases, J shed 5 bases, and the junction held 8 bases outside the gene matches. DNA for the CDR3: TGTGCCAGCAGTTACTCGTCAGGACAGGGTCTTACTGAAGCTTTCTTT. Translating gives CASSYSSGQGLTEAFF.

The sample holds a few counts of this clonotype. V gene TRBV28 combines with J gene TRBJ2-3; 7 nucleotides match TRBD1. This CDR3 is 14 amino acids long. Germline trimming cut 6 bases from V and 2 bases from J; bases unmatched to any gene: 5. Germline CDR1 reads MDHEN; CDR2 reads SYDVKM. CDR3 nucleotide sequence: TGTGCCAGCAGCCCACAGGGGTACACAGATACGCAGTATTTT. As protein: CASSPQGYTDTQYF. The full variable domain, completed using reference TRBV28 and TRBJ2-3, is DVKVTQSSRYLVKRTGEKVFLECVQDMDHENMFWYRQDPGLGLRLIYFSYDVKMKEKGDIPEGYSVSREKKERFSLILESASTNQTSMYLCASSPQGYTDTQYFGPGTRLTVL.

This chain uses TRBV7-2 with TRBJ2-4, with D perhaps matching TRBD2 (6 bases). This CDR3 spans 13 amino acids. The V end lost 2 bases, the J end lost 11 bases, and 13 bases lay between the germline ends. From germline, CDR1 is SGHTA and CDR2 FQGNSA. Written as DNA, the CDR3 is TGTGCCAGCAGCTTAATCTCGCGGGACCTTCAGTACTTC. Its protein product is CASSLISRDLQYF.

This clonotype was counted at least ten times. CDR3 DNA: TGTGCCACCAGTGATTTCGCGGGACAGGGGATCGATGAGCAGTTCTTC. Translated: CATSDFAGQGIDEQFF. The chain combines TRBV24-1 with TRBJ2-1; 10 positions agree with TRBD1. Germline assignment: CDR1 KGHDR and CDR2 SFDVKD. Unmatched junction bases numbered 7, after V lost 1 base and J lost 8 bases. The CDR3 covers 16 residues.

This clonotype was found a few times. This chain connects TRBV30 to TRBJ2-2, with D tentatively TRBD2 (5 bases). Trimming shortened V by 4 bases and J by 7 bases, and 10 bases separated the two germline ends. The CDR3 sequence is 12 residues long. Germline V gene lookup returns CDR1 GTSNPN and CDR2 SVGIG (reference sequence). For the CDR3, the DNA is TGTGCCTGGAACCGGGAAGTCGGGGAGCTGTTTTTT. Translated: CAWNREVGELFF.

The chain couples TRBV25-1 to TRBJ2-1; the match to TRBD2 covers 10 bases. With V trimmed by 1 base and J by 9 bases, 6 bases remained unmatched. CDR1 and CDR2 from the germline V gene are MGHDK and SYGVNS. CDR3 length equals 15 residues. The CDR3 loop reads CASSESASGRFEQFF. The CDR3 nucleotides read TGTGCCAGCAGTGAATCGGCTAGCGGGAGATTTGAGCAGTTCTTC.

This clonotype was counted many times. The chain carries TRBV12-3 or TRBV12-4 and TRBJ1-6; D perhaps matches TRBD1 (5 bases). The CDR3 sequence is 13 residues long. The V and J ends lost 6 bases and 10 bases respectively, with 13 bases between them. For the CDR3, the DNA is TGTGCCAGCAGGTCCGGGACGCCGTCACCCCTCCACTTT. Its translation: CASRSGTPSPLHF.

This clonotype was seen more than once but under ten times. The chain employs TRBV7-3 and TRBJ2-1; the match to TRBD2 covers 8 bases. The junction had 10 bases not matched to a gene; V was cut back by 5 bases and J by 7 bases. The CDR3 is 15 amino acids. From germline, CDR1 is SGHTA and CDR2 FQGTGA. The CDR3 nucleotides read TGTGCCAGCAGCCCTTATAGCGGGAATTTGAATGAGCAGTTCTTC. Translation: CASSPYSGNLNEQFF.